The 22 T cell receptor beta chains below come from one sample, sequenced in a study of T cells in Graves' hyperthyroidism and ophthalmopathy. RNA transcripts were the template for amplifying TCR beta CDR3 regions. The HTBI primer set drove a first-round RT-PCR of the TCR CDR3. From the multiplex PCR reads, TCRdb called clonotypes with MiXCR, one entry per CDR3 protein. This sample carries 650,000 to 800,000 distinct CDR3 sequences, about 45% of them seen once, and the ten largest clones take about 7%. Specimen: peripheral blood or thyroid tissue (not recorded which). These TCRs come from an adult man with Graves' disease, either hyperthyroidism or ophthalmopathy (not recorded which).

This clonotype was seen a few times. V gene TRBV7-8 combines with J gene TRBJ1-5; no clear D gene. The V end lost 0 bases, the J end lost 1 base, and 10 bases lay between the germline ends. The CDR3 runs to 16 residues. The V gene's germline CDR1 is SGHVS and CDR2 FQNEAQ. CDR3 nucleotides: TGTGCCAGCAGCTTAGCCTTCGGGAGCAGCAATCAGCCCCAGCATTTT. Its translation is CASSLAFGSSNQPQHF.

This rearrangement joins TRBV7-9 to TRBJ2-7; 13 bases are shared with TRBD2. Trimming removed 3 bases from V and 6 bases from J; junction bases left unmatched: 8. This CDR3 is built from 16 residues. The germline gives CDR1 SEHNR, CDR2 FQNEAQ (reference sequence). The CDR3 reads CASSFPGLAGNGEQYF. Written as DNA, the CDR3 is TGTGCCAGCAGCTTCCCGGGACTAGCGGGAAACGGCGAGCAGTACTTC.

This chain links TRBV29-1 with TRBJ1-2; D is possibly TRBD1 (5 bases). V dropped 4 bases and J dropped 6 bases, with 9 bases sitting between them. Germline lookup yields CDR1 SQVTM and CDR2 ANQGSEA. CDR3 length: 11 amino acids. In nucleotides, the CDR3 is TGCAGCGTTGCAGCAGGGAATGGCTACACCTTC. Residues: CSVAAGNGYTF.

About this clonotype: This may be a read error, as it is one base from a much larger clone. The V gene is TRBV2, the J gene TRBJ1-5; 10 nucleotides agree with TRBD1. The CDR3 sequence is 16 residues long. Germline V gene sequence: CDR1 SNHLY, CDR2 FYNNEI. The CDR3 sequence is CASGERLGQGNQPQHF. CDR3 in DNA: TGTGCCAGCGGTGAACGTCTGGGACAGGGGAATCAGCCCCAGCATTTT. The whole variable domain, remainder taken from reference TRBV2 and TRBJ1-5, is EPEVTQTPSHQVTQMGQEVILRCVPISNHLYFYWYRQILGQKVEFLVSFYNNEISEKSEIFDDQFSVERPDGSNFTLKIRSTKLEDSAMYFCASGERLGQGNQPQHFGDGTRLSIL.

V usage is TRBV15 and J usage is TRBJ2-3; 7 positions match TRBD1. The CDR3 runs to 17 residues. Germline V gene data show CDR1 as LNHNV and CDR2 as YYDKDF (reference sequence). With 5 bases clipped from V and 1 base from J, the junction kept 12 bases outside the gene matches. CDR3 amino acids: CATSGSRAGQGTDTQYF. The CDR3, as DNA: TGTGCCACCAGCGGCTCAAGAGCAGGACAGGGCACAGATACGCAGTATTTT.

Written as DNA, the CDR3 is TGTGCCAGCAGCTTAAAGCAGGGGGCGGAGGATCAGCCCCAGCATTTT. Amino acids: CASSLKQGAEDQPQHF. This chain connects TRBV7-8 to TRBJ1-5; 8 bases line up with TRBD1. The CDR3 covers 16 residues. The germline CDR1 and CDR2 sequences are SGHVS and FQNEAQ. V gave up 2 bases and J gave up 5 bases; unmatched junction bases: 8.

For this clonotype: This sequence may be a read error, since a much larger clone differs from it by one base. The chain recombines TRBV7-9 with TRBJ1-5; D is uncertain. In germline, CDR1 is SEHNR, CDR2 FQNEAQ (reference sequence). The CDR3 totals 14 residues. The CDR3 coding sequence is TGTGCCAGCAGCTTATGGGATAGCAATCAGCCCCGGCATTTT. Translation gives CASSLWDSNQPRHF.

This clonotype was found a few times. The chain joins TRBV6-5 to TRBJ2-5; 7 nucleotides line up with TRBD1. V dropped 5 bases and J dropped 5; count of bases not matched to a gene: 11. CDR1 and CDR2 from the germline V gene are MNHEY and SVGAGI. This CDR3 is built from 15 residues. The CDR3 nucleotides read TGTGCCAGCAGTACCGCCGGGGACAGAAAGGAGACCCAGTACTTC. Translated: CASSTAGDRKETQYF.

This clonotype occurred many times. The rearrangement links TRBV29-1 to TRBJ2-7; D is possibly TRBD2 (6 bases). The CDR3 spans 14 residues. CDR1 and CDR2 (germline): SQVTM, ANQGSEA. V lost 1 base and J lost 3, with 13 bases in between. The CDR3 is CSVEGGDRGYEQYF. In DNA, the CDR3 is TGCAGCGTTGAAGGGGGGGACCGGGGCTACGAGCAGTACTTC.

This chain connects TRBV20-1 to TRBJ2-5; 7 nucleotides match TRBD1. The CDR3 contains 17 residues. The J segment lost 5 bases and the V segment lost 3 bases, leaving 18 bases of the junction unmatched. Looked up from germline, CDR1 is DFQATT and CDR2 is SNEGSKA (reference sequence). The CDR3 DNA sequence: TGCAGTGCTAGTGGCCCACGTCGGGACAGCTCCCCGGAGACCCAGTACTTC. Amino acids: CSASGPRRDSSPETQYF.

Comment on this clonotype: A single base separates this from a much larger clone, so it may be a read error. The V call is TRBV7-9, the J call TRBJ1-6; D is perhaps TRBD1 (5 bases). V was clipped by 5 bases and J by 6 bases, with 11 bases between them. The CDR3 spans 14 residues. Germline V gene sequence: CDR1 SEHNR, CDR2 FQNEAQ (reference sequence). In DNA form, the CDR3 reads TGTGCCAGCAGCGTGGACATTGGTAATTCACCCCTCCACTTT. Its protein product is CASSVDIGNSPLHF.

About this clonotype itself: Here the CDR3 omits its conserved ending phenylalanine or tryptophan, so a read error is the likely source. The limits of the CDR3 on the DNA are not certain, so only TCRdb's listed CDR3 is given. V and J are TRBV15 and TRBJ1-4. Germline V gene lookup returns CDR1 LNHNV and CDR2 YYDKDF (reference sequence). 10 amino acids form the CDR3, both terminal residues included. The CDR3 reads CATSRVGVSP.

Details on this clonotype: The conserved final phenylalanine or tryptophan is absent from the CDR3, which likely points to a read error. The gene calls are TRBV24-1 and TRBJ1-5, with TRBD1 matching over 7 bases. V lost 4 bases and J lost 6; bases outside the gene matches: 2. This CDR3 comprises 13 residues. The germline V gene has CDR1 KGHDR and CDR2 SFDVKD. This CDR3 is CATSDDRAQPQHL. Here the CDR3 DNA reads TGTGCCACCAGTGACGACAGGGCTCAGCCCCAGCATCTT.

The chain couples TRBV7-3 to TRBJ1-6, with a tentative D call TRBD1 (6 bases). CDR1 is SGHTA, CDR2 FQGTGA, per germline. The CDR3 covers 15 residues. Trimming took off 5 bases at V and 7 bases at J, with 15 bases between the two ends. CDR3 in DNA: TGTGCCAGCAGCACTAGCGGGGGCGACAATTCACCCCTCCACTTT. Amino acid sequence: CASSTSGGDNSPLHF.

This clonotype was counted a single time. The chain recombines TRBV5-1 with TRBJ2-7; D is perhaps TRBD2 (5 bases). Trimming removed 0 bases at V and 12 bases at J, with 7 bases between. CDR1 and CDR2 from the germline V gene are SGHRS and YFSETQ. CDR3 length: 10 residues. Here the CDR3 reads CASSLDEGYF. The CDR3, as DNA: TGCGCCAGCAGCTTGGATGAGGGGTACTTC.

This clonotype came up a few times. The CDR3 loop reads CASSRAAAFNYGYTF. CDR3 nucleotide sequence: TGTGCCAGCAGCCGTGCGGCAGCCTTTAACTATGGCTACACCTTC. V is TRBV7-6 and J is TRBJ1-2; D not resolved. Between the trimmed V and J ends, which lost 5 bases and 1 base, there was a span of 14 bases. The CDR3 spans 15 residues. CDR1 and CDR2 (germline): SGHVS, FNYEAQ.

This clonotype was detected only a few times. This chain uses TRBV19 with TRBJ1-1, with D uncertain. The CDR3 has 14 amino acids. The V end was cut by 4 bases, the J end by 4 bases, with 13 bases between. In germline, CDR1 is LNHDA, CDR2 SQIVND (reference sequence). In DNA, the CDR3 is TGTGCCAGTAGTACGGTCAACAGAGGCACTGAAGCTTTCTTT. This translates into CASSTVNRGTEAFF. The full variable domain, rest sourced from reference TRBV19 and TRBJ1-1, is DGGITQSPKYLFRKEGQNVTLSCEQNLNHDAMYWYRQDPGQGLRLIYYSQIVNDFQKGDIAEGYSVSREKKESFPLTVTSAQKNPTAFYLCASSTVNRGTEAFFGQGTRLTVV.

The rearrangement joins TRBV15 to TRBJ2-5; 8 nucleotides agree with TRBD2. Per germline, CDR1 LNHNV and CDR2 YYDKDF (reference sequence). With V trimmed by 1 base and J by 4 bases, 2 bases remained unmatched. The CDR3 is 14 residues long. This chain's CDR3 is CATSRALAGETQYF. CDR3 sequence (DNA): TGTGCCACCAGCAGAGCTCTAGCGGGAGAGACCCAGTACTTC.

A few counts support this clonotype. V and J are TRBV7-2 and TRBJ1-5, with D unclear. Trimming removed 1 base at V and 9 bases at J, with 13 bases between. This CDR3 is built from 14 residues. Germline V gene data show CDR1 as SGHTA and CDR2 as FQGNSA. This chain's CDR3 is CASSLEPGWVPQHF. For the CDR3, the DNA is TGTGCCAGCAGCTTAGAACCGGGGTGGGTGCCCCAGCATTTT.

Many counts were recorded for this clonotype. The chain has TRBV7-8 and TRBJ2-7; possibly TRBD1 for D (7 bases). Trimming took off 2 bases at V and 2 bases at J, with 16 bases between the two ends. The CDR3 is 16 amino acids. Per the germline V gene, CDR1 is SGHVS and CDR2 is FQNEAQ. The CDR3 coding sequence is TGTGCCAGCAGCTTACCCGGACAGGAGGGAACCTACGAGCAGTACTTC. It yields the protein CASSLPGQEGTYEQYF. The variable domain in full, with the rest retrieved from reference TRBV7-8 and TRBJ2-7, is GAGVSQSPRYKVAKRGQDVALRCDPISGHVSLFWYQQALGQGPEFLTYFQNEAQLDKSGLPSDRFFAERPEGSVSTLKIQRTQQEDSAVYLCASSLPGQEGTYEQYFGPGTRLTVT.

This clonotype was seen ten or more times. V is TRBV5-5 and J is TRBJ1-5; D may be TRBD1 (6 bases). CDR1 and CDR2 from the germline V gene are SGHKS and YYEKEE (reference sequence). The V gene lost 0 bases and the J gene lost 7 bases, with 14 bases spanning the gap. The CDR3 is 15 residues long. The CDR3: CASSLGYRVDQPQHF. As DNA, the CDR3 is TGTGCCAGCAGCTTGGGGTACAGGGTGGACCAGCCCCAGCATTTT.

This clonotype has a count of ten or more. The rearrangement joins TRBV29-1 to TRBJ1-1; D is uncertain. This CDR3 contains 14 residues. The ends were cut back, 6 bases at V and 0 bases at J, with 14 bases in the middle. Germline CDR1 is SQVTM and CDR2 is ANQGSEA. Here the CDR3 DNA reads TGCAGCGTACGGAGGCCAACAGTGAACACTGAAGCTTTCTTT. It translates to CSVRRPTVNTEAFF.